This TCR beta chain came from a study of OX40 agonist ivuxolimab in advanced cancers. Study-level information: Cancers in dose escalation were hepatocellular, melanoma, renal cell and head and neck. Age averaged around 58 years (range about 23 to 80), and more than 80% were male.

Patients who had autoimmune disease history or got systemic immunosuppression were left out. Blood sampling was done at baseline, cycle 4 day 1, and cycle 7 day 1. Data came from immunoSEQ multiplex PCR; TCRdb stores just in-frame clones and leaves some out. The table includes about 59,000 clones, around 86% detected once. Trimming left V 4 bases short and J 4 bases short, with 14 bases between. The CDR3 is 15 residues long. Germline V gene sequence: CDR1 SGHRS, CDR2 YFSETQ. This receptor was obtained from an adult with an advanced solid tumor such as melanoma, head and neck, liver or kidney cancer. V usage is TRBV5-1 and J usage is TRBJ2-2; no clear D gene. The sample was CD4+ or CD8+ T cells sorted from blood, taken in a trial of the OX40 agonist ivuxolimab. The CDR3 region has the DNA TGCGCCAGCAGCATCCGAAACCCGACCACCGGGGAGCTGTTTTTT. Its protein is CASSIRNPTTGELFF.